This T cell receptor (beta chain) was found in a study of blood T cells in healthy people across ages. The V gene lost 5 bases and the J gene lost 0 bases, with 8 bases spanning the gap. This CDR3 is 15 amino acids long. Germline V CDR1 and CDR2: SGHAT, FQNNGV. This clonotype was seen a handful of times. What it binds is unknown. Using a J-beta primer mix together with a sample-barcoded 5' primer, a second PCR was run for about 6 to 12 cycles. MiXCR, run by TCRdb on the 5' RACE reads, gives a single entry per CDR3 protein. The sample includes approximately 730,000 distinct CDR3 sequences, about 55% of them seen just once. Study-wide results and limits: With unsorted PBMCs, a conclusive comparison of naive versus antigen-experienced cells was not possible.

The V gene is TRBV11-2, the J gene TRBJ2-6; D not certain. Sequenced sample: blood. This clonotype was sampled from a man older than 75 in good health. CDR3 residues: CASSPAFSGANVLTF. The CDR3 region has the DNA TGTGCCAGCAGCCCAGCGTTCTCTGGGGCCAACGTCCTGACTTTC.